The following is a T cell receptor beta chain sequence with its context. Its antigen is not identified. The CDR3 consists of 14 residues. CDR1 and CDR2 from the germline V gene are MNHEY and SVGAGI. V shed 6 bases, J shed 5 bases, and the junction held 4 bases outside the gene matches. The entry originates in a study of siplizumab effects on memory and regulatory T cells. Study-level points and caveats: To unstimulated subsets, only a minor fraction of alloreactive clones could be mapped. Naive T cells looked more diverse than memory cells and looked like major alloresponse contributors. On average, 68.8% of mappable alloreactive CD4+ clones were Treg-derived under siplizumab, against about 25% in controls. Siplizumab produced a significant drop in alloreactive sequences attributable to unstimulated CD4+ memory cells.

Using immunoSEQ multiplex PCR, the repertoire was profiled, and TCRdb retains in-frame clones only, with some absent. The sample comprises around 95,000 clones, 91% of which are singletons, and under 0.15% rests with the top ten. This clonotype was obtained from a human donor in good health. Material: CD4+ T cells sorted from blood. This rearrangement joins TRBV6-5 to TRBJ1-6, with 7 bases that match TRBD1. Here the CDR3 DNA reads TGTGCCAGCAGGACAGGGACCAATAATTCACCCCTCCACTTT. Translating it yields CASRTGTNNSPLHF.